The rows below give T cell receptor beta chains drawn from one sample of a study of OX40 agonist ivuxolimab in advanced cancers. Some clones are missing from TCRdb's copy, which holds only in-frame ones; the method was immunoSEQ multiplex PCR. The profile shows 25,000 to 40,000 clones, around 87% of them singletons. The sequences come from CD4+ or CD8+ T cells sorted from blood, collected in a trial of the OX40 agonist ivuxolimab. The receptors were gathered from an adult with an advanced solid tumor such as melanoma, head and neck, liver or kidney cancer. Both conserved end residues are part of each CDR3. The D gene is left open where the match is weak. Clone size is shown for a subset of rows, as once, few, many or a class of expanded clone.

clone_size,j_call,v_call,d_call,cdr3_aa,cdr3_nt
NA,TRBJ2-1,TRBV5-1,TRBD1,CASSPPGQVYNEQFF,TGCGCCAGCAGCCCTCCCGGACAGGTCTACAATGAGCAGTTCTTC
NA,TRBJ2-7,TRBV29-1,NA,CSAHSGRLDEQYF,TGCAGCGCCCATAGCGGCCGTCTAGACGAGCAGTACTTC
NA,TRBJ1-4,TRBV28,NA,CASKRATNEKLFF,TGTGCCAGCAAGCGGGCAACTAATGAAAAACTGTTTTTT
NA,TRBJ1-2,TRBV4-1,NA,CASSQGYLSGHYGYTF,TGCGCCAGCAGCCAAGGTTATTTATCAGGGCACTATGGCTACACCTTC
NA,TRBJ1-1,TRBV7-9,NA,CASSLAGGEAFF,TGTGCCAGCAGCTTAGCAGGGGGAGAAGCTTTCTTT
few,TRBJ2-1,TRBV7-9,TRBD1,CASSLARWDRGNEQFF,TGTGCCAGCAGCTTAGCTCGATGGGACAGGGGAAATGAGCAGTTCTTC
few,TRBJ1-1,TRBV7-9,TRBD1,CASSEGTGNTEAFF,TGTGCCAGCAGCGAAGGGACAGGGAACACTGAAGCTTTCTTT
once,TRBJ1-1,TRBV27,NA,CASSRQDSLNTEAFF,TGTGCCAGCAGTCGCCAGGACAGTTTGAACACTGAAGCTTTCTTT
NA,TRBJ1-1,TRBV18,NA,CASSSAGNTEAFF,TGTGCCAGCTCATCCGCAGGGAACACTGAAGCTTTCTTT
NA,TRBJ2-2,TRBV11-2,TRBD1,CASSISTGVNTGELFF,TGTGCCAGCAGCATCTCAACAGGGGTCAACACCGGGGAGCTGTTTTTT
once,TRBJ2-1,TRBV27,TRBD1,CASSLGQALRVNEQFF,TGTGCCAGCAGTCTGGGACAGGCCCTCCGAGTGAATGAGCAGTTCTTC
few,TRBJ2-3,TRBV2,TRBD2,CASTLFGLAGESDTQYF,TGTGCCAGCACTCTTTTTGGACTAGCGGGAGAGTCAGATACGCAGTATTTT
NA,TRBJ2-2,TRBV28,NA,CASSLNEGGRDTGELFF,TGTGCCAGCAGTTTGAACGAAGGGGGAAGGGACACCGGGGAGCTGTTTTTT
NA,TRBJ1-3,TRBV5-4,NA,CASSQGTPSGNTIYF,TGTGCCAGCAGCCAAGGGACACCCTCTGGAAACACCATATATTTT
NA,TRBJ2-7,TRBV7-9,NA,CASSPPRQGTSVYEQYF,TGTGCCAGCAGCCCCCCCCGACAGGGCACTAGCGTGTACGAGCAGTACTTC
NA,TRBJ1-2,TRBV28,NA,CASFEGFDYGYTF,TGTGCCAGCTTCGAGGGATTCGACTATGGCTACACCTTC
NA,TRBJ1-1,TRBV19,NA,CASRLASAEHYEAFF,TGTGCCAGTAGGCTCGCGTCGGCGGAACATTATGAAGCTTTCTTT
NA,TRBJ2-2,TRBV28,TRBD2,CASKKTSGRLGTGELFF,TGTGCCAGCAAAAAAACTAGCGGGAGATTAGGGACCGGGGAGCTGTTTTTT
NA,TRBJ1-5,TRBV6-5,NA,CASGVGNQPQHF,TGTGCCAGCGGGGTAGGGAATCAGCCCCAGCATTTT
few,TRBJ1-2,TRBV5-4,NA,CASSLDLRGSGYTF,TGTGCCAGCAGCTTGGATCTGCGGGGATCCGGCTACACCTTC
NA,TRBJ1-5,TRBV28,TRBD1,CASSSDRASYQPQHF,TGTGCCAGCAGTTCCGACAGGGCTTCTTATCAGCCCCAGCATTTT
NA,TRBJ1-1,TRBV10-2,NA,CASSEGLRGTEAFF,TGCGCCAGCAGCGAGGGGTTGAGGGGCACTGAAGCTTTCTTT
NA,TRBJ1-1,TRBV5-1,TRBD1,CASSFGTGSLGRNTEAFF,TGCGCCAGCAGCTTTGGGACAGGGAGCCTGGGTAGGAACACTGAAGCTTTCTTT
few,TRBJ2-1,TRBV9,NA,CASSVRAGATLEQFF,TGTGCCAGCAGCGTACGTGCGGGGGCAACGTTGGAGCAGTTCTTC
NA,TRBJ2-5,TRBV6-5,TRBD2,CASSPTPAGGETQYF,TGTGCCAGCAGTCCCACTCCCGCGGGAGGGGAGACCCAGTACTTC
once,TRBJ2-1,TRBV25-1,TRBD2,CATEGTTEYNGQFF,TGTGCCACCGAGGGGACTACCGAGTACAATGGGCAGTTCTTC
NA,TRBJ2-3,TRBV7-2,TRBD2,CASSRTSGMISTDTQYF,TGTGCCAGCAGCCGGACTAGCGGGATGATAAGCACAGATACGCAGTATTTT
NA,TRBJ2-3,TRBV2,NA,CASSYRASSTDTQYF,TGTGCCAGCAGTTACAGGGCATCCAGCACAGATACGCAGTATTTT
NA,TRBJ1-6,TRBV2,TRBD1,CASSERQGFNSPLHF,TGTGCCAGCAGTGAGCGACAGGGGTTTAATTCACCCCTCCACTTT
NA,TRBJ2-1,TRBV6-1,TRBD2,CASRPTTSGPQFF,TGTGCCAGCAGGCCCACAACTAGCGGTCCCCAGTTCTTC
NA,TRBJ2-2,TRBV10-1,NA,CASSSQAGDTGELFF,TGCGCCAGCAGTTCCCAGGCGGGTGACACCGGGGAGCTGTTTTTT
NA,TRBJ2-3,TRBV5-1,TRBD2,CASSGQGLATDTQYF,TGCGCCAGCAGCGGACAAGGACTAGCCACAGATACGCAGTATTTT
NA,TRBJ2-7,TRBV28,NA,CASSLGGSRGSEQYF,TGTGCCAGCAGTTTAGGCGGGAGTAGGGGGAGCGAGCAGTACTTC
few,TRBJ1-4,TRBV7-9,NA,CASSFKNEKLFF,TGTGCCAGCAGCTTTAAGAATGAAAAACTGTTTTTT
NA,TRBJ2-3,TRBV28,TRBD2,CASSSLAGITDTQYF,TGTGCCAGCAGTTCCCTAGCGGGGATCACAGATACGCAGTATTTT
once,TRBJ2-1,TRBV5-1,TRBD2,CASRGETSGLSSYNEQFF,TGCGCCAGCAGAGGGGAGACTAGCGGGTTGAGCTCCTACAATGAGCAGTTCTTC
NA,TRBJ2-7,TRBV19,TRBD1,CASSIAGQGAYEQYF,TGTGCCAGTAGTATAGCGGGACAGGGGGCCTACGAGCAGTACTTC
NA,TRBJ2-7,TRBV10-3,TRBD2,CATIGTSGRSYEQYF,TGTGCCACCATAGGGACTAGCGGGAGGAGTTACGAGCAGTACTTC
NA,TRBJ1-2,TRBV9,NA,CASSPGSLGTYYGYTF,TGTGCCAGCAGCCCAGGGAGTCTCGGGACATATTATGGCTACACCTTC
NA,TRBJ2-3,TRBV9,NA,CASSVALPYTDTQYF,TGTGCCAGCAGCGTAGCGCTTCCTTACACAGATACGCAGTATTTT
NA,TRBJ2-3,TRBV6-1,TRBD1,CATQGAQTDTQYF,TGTGCCACGCAGGGGGCGCAAACAGATACGCAGTATTTT
NA,TRBJ1-1,TRBV21-1,NA,CASSKQSGGETEAFF,TGTGCCAGCAGCAAACAGTCGGGTGGAGAGACTGAAGCTTTCTTT
NA,TRBJ2-5,TRBV18,TRBD2,CASSSVGPGLAGAQETQYF,TGTGCCAGCTCATCGGTTGGACCGGGACTAGCGGGAGCCCAGGAGACCCAGTACTTC
NA,TRBJ1-2,TRBV6-5,NA,CASSYSGWREGYGYTF,TGTGCCAGCAGTTACTCGGGGTGGAGGGAAGGCTATGGCTACACCTTC
NA,TRBJ1-6,TRBV2,NA,CASRSMNSPLHF,TGTGCCAGCAGAAGCATGAATTCACCCCTCCACTTT
NA,TRBJ2-7,TRBV6-6,TRBD2,CASSYASGSYEQYF,TGTGCCAGCAGTTACGCTAGCGGGAGCTACGAGCAGTACTTC
NA,TRBJ2-7,TRBV19,NA,CASSTQQGAYEQYF,TGTGCCAGTAGTACCCAACAGGGAGCCTACGAGCAGTACTTC
NA,TRBJ2-1,TRBV4-1,TRBD2,CASSQAGTSGRSWFF,TGCGCCAGCAGCCAAGCTGGGACTAGCGGGAGGTCATGGTTCTTC
NA,TRBJ2-1,TRBV15,NA,CATSTWTEYNEQFF,TGTGCCACCAGCACCTGGACTGAATACAATGAGCAGTTCTTC
NA,TRBJ2-5,TRBV10-3,NA,CAISAQFQETQYF,TGTGCCATCAGTGCGCAGTTCCAAGAGACCCAGTACTTC
few,TRBJ1-5,TRBV6-5,NA,CASSYGGQGNQPQHF,TGTGCCAGCAGTTACGGGGGTCAGGGCAATCAGCCCCAGCATTTT
NA,TRBJ1-2,TRBV6-5,NA,CASSYRRDKSGYGYTF,TGTGCCAGCAGTTACCGGAGGGATAAAAGTGGCTATGGCTACACCTTC
NA,TRBJ2-3,TRBV5-6,TRBD2,CASSGGRLTDTQYF,TGTGCCAGCAGTGGCGGGAGACTCACAGATACGCAGTATTTT
NA,TRBJ1-4,TRBV15,NA,CATSREGVRTNEKLFF,TGTGCCACCAGCAGAGAAGGCGTTCGCACTAATGAAAAACTGTTTTTT
once,TRBJ2-7,TRBV5-1,NA,CASSLGYEQYF,TGCGCCAGCAGCTTGGGCTACGAGCAGTACTTC
NA,TRBJ2-1,TRBV18,NA,CASSGRRGKGDEQFF,TGTGCCAGCTCCGGGAGAAGGGGGAAAGGCGATGAGCAGTTCTTC